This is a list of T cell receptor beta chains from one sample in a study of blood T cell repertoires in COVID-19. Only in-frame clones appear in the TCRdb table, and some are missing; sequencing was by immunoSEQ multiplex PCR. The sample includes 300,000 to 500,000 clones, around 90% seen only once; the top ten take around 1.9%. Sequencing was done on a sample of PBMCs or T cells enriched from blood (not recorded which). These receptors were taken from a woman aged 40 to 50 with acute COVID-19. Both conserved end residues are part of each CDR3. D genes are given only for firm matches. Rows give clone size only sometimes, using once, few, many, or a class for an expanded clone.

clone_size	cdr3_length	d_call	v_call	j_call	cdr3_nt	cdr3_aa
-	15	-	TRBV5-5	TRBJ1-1	TGTGCCAGCACCCGGGGGGGGGCGGGGAACACTGAAGCTTTCTTT	CASTRGGAGNTEAFF
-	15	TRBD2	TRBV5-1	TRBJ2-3	TGCGCCAGCAGCCCGGACGGGGGGGCGTCCGATACGCAGTATTTT	CASSPDGGASDTQYF
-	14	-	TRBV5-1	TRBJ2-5	TGCGCCAGCAGCTTGCTCAGTGCCCAAGAGACCCAGTACTTC	CASSLLSAQETQYF
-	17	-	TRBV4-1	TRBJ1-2	TGCGCCAGCAGCCAAGATGGTCGAGGGGGAGCTAACTATGGCTACACCTTC	CASSQDGRGGANYGYTF
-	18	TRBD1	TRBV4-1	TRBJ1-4	TGCGCCAGCAGCCAAAGGGCGGACAGGGGGCTTTGGTCTGAAAAACTGTTTTTT	CASSQRADRGLWSEKLFF
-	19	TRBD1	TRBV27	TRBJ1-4	TGTGCCAGCAGTCCTTTTCGACAGGGTCCTAAGCCTCCCGGGGAAAAACTGTTTTTT	CASSPFRQGPKPPGEKLFF
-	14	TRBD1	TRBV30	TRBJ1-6	TGTGCCTGGAGTGTACGACAGGGGGACTCACCCCTCCACTTT	CAWSVRQGDSPLHF
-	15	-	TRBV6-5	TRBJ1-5	TGTGCCAGCAGTTACGGGGGCGAAGGCAATCAGCCCCAGCATTTT	CASSYGGEGNQPQHF
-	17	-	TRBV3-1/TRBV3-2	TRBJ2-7	TGTGCCAGCAGCCCCAACCCCCGGCAGGGTGGTCGGTACGAGCAGTACTTC	CASSPNPRQGGRYEQYF
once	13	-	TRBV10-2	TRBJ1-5	TGCGCCAGCTGCCGGGACAACAATCAGCCCCAGCATTTT	CASCRDNNQPQHF
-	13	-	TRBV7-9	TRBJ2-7	TGTGCCAGCAGCCCCCCCGGGAGCTACGAGCAGTACTTC	CASSPPGSYEQYF
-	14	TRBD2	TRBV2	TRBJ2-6	TGTGCCAGCTCAGCGGGGGCTGGGGCCAACGTCCTGACTTTC	CASSAGAGANVLTF
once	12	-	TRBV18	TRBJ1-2	TGTGCCAGCTCACCTGGAGGAGGAAGCTACACCTTC	CASSPGGGSYTF
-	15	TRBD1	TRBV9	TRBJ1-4	TGTGCCAGCAGCGTAGACAGGGGTGATGGCGAAAAACTGTTTTTT	CASSVDRGDGEKLFF
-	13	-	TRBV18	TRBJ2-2	TGTGCCAGCTCACCAGCTAGCCAAGGGGAGCTGTTTTTT	CASSPASQGELFF
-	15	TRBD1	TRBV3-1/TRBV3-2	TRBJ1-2	TGTGCCAGCAGCCCCCAGACAGGGGACTACTATGGCTACACCTTC	CASSPQTGDYYGYTF
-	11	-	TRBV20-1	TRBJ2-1	TGCAGTGTAAAGACTATCCATGAGCAGTTCTTC	CSVKTIHEQFF
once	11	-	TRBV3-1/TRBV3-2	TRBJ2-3	TGTGCCAGCAGTACTGCAGATACGCAGTATTTT	CASSTADTQYF
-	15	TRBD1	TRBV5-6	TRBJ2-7	TGTGCCAGCAGTTTTAGACAGGGGAATAGGTACGAGCAGTACTTC	CASSFRQGNRYEQYF
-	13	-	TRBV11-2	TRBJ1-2	TGTGCCAGCAGCCTGAGCGCTAACTATGGCTACACCTTC	CASSLSANYGYTF
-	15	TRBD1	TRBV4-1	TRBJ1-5	TGCGCCAGCAGCCAAGGACAGGGTGGCAATCAGCCCCAGCATTTT	CASSQGQGGNQPQHF
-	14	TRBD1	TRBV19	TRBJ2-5	TGTGCCAGTAGACTAAGGGGGCGCGGAGAGACCCAGTACTTC	CASRLRGRGETQYF
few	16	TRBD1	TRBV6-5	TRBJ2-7	TGTGCCAGCAGTTACGTCGGGACAGGGGGCGGCTACGAGCAGTACTTC	CASSYVGTGGGYEQYF